The rows below give T cell receptor beta chains drawn from one sample of a study of identical twins. Using its own MiXCR run on the 5' RACE reads, TCRdb lists one record per CDR3 protein. The sample records 700,000 to 950,000 distinct CDR3 sequences, over 9% being singletons. The same sample was also studied in work on yellow fever vaccine responses in identical twins.

The specimen was PBMCs. The receptor set was obtained from a woman between 18 and 29 years old in good health. The CDR3 runs from the conserved cysteine through the conserved F or W. D genes are given only for firm matches. Where a row states a size, it is once, few, many or the class of an expanded clone; other rows omit it.

>.|.|TRBV7-2|TRBJ1-4
CASSLDPRATNEKLFF
TGTGCCAGCAGCTTAGATCCCAGAGCAACTAATGAAAAACTGTTTTTT
>.|.|TRBV20-1|TRBJ2-5
CSLTMYQETQYF
TGCAGCCTTACCATGTACCAAGAGACCCAGTACTTC
>TRBD2|.|TRBV12-3/TRBV12-4|TRBJ2-1
CASSLGLAGPQEEQFF
TGTGCCAGCAGTTTAGGCCTAGCGGGACCCCAGGAGGAGCAGTTCTTC
>.|.|TRBV3-1|TRBJ2-1
CASSQMGWNEQFF
TGTGCCAGCAGCCAGATGGGGTGGAATGAGCAGTTCTTC
>.|many|TRBV27|TRBJ2-1
CASSPLASAPLTYNEQFF
TGTGCCAGCAGTCCCCTGGCTAGCGCCCCTCTAACCTACAATGAGCAGTTCTTC
>.|few|TRBV27|TRBJ2-5
CASSLSIGDGHTETQYF
TGTGCCAGCAGTTTATCGATTGGGGATGGACATACCGAAACCCAGTACTTC
>.|many|TRBV28|TRBJ1-6
CASSLRTSNSPLHF
TGTGCCAGCAGTTTAAGGACTAGCAATTCACCCCTCCACTTT
>TRBD1|many|TRBV5-1|TRBJ2-4
CASSLKTGAGINIQYF
TGCGCCAGCAGCTTAAAGACAGGGGCAGGAATAAACATTCAGTACTTC
>TRBD2|.|TRBV10-3|TRBJ2-3
CAISEASGNTDTQYF
TGTGCCATCAGTGAGGCTAGCGGGAACACAGATACGCAGTATTTT
>.|.|TRBV11-2|TRBJ2-1
CASSPRGRRGSSYNEQFF
TGTGCCAGCAGCCCGAGGGGTAGGCGGGGAAGCTCCTACAATGAGCAGTTCTTC
>.|few|TRBV12-3/TRBV12-4|TRBJ2-7
CASGLRAGTAYEQYF
TGTGCCAGCGGATTACGGGCGGGCACAGCCTACGAGCAGTACTTC
>.|few|TRBV11-2|TRBJ2-1
CASSFTGLSDNEQFF
TGTGCCAGCAGCTTTACGGGACTTAGCGACAATGAGCAGTTCTTC
>.|few|TRBV2|TRBJ1-6
CASSEGYSPLHF
TGTGCCAGCAGTGAAGGGTATTCACCCCTCCACTTT
>TRBD2|.|TRBV7-2|TRBJ2-5
CASSRLAEGETQYF
TGTGCCAGCAGCCGACTAGCGGAGGGGGAGACCCAGTACTTC
>TRBD2|many|TRBV5-1|TRBJ2-1
CASSLAVAREGLYNEQFF
TGCGCCAGCAGCTTGGCCGTGGCGCGGGAGGGCCTATACAATGAGCAGTTCTTC
>.|.|TRBV5-1|TRBJ2-5
CASSLGFPQETQYF
TGCGCCAGCAGCTTAGGCTTCCCTCAAGAGACCCAGTACTTC
>TRBD1|few|TRBV12-3/TRBV12-4|TRBJ1-2
CASRQTGPGYTF
TGTGCCAGCAGACAGACAGGGCCTGGCTACACCTTC
>.|.|TRBV5-1|TRBJ2-7
CASSLIRGPSYEQYF
TGCGCCAGCAGCTTGATCCGGGGACCTTCCTACGAGCAGTACTTC
>.|few|TRBV7-3|TRBJ2-1
CASSRGASSYNEQFF
TGTGCCAGCAGTCGCGGGGCCTCCTCCTACAATGAGCAGTTCTTC
>TRBD2|many|TRBV29-1|TRBJ2-1
CSVDSGKSSYNEQFF
TGCAGCGTCGACAGCGGGAAGAGCTCCTACAATGAGCAGTTCTTC
>TRBD2|.|TRBV4-1|TRBJ2-1
CASSQDRGGPSNEQFF
TGCGCCAGCAGCCAAGATCGGGGGGGGCCGTCCAATGAGCAGTTCTTC
>.|few|TRBV6-1|TRBJ2-1
CATSDVRSYPYNEQFF
TGTGCCACCTCGGACGTTCGGTCATACCCCTACAATGAGCAGTTCTTC
>TRBD2|many|TRBV27|TRBJ2-1
CASSLGLAGVGNEQFF
TGTGCCAGCAGTTTAGGACTAGCGGGAGTAGGTAATGAGCAGTTCTTC
>.|.|TRBV2|TRBJ1-2
CASRDTSNYGYTF
TGTGCCAGCAGGGACACATCTAACTATGGCTACACCTTC
>TRBD1|.|TRBV6-2/TRBV6-3|TRBJ1-1
CASSTGTGGARTEAFF
TGTGCCAGCAGTACGGGGACAGGGGGCGCGCGCACTGAAGCTTTCTTT
>TRBD2|.|TRBV3-1|TRBJ2-1
CASSLKVASGSNEQFF
TGTGCCAGCAGCCTTAAGGTGGCTAGCGGGAGCAATGAGCAGTTCTTC
>.|few|TRBV6-5|TRBJ1-6
CASSYAGDYNSPLHF
TGTGCCAGCAGTTACGCGGGCGACTATAATTCACCCCTCCACTTT
>.|.|TRBV10-2|TRBJ2-2
CASRGAGTPNTGELFF
TGCGCCAGCAGGGGCGCCGGGACACCGAACACCGGGGAGCTGTTTTTT
>.|.|TRBV29-1|TRBJ1-2
CSVEDRSYRENFYGYTF
TGCAGCGTTGAAGATAGATCATATAGGGAAAATTTCTATGGCTACACCTTC
>TRBD2|few|TRBV13|TRBJ2-7
CASSNQGLAGRSSEQYF
TGTGCCAGCAGCAACCAAGGACTAGCGGGGCGGTCCAGCGAGCAGTACTTC